This TCR beta chain is drawn from a study of vaccination and CD4 T cells after COVID-19. Study in general: Median time from second vaccine dose to sampling was just over 70 days (14 to 241).

Cultured CD4+ T-cell DNA underwent Oncomine TCR Beta short-read sequencing. TCRdb itself ran the PCR reads through MiXCR, one entry per CDR3 protein. Of approximately 4,100 distinct CDR3 sequences listed, more than 13% are singletons. V was trimmed by 6 bases and J by 2 bases, leaving 9 bases between them. Germline CDR1 is SGHAT and CDR2 is FQNNGV. The CDR3 sequence is 13 residues long. Treatment of the sample: approximately 11-day PBMC culture with coronavirus spike peptide pools or control peptides (ViraFEST assay). With peptide pools, ViraFEST first expanded antigen-specific T cells and afterwards sequenced their TCRs. Positive PCR results dated from March to December 2020, before the US Alpha, Beta and Delta variants. This clonotype was detected only a few times. What it binds is not known.

V is TRBV11-2 and J is TRBJ2-3; D is ambiguous. Sequencing was carried out using CD4+ T cells from blood, cultured in vitro. This sequence originates from a human donor who had recovered from COVID-19. CDR3 region: CASSRRDTDTQYF. For the CDR3, the DNA is TGTGCCAGCAGTCGTAGGGACACAGATACGCAGTATTTT.